This TCR beta chain was identified in a study of tissue T cells after allogeneic stem cell transplantation. Whole-study findings and limits: This small cohort was clinically heterogeneous, and sampling depth was a limitation. Tissue-detected TCR repertoire was only partly captured by blood and spleen T cells. Shared clones across patients were few; motif clustering revealed tissue-specific shared signatures.

Produced via immunoSEQ multiplex PCR; TCRdb's table is partial and in-frame only. The table includes 5,500 to 7,000 clones, over 55% detected once. The CDR3 length is 13 residues. The V gene end was trimmed by 4 bases and the J gene end by 1 base; junction bases not matched to a gene: 1. Germline V gene sequence: CDR1 SGHKS, CDR2 YYEKEE (reference sequence). Autopsy tissues spanned esophagus to rectum, liver, skin, and lymphoid organs including spleen. A note on this clone: Antigen unknown.

The specimen comprised tissue from the jejunum, sampled at autopsy. The receptor comes from a male donor older than 55 with lung cancer. The gene calls are TRBV5-5 and TRBJ2-5, with 7 nucleotides matching TRBD1. Written as DNA, the CDR3 is TGTGCCAGCAGCCGACAGGGCCAAGAGACCCAGTACTTC. It translates to CASSRQGQETQYF.